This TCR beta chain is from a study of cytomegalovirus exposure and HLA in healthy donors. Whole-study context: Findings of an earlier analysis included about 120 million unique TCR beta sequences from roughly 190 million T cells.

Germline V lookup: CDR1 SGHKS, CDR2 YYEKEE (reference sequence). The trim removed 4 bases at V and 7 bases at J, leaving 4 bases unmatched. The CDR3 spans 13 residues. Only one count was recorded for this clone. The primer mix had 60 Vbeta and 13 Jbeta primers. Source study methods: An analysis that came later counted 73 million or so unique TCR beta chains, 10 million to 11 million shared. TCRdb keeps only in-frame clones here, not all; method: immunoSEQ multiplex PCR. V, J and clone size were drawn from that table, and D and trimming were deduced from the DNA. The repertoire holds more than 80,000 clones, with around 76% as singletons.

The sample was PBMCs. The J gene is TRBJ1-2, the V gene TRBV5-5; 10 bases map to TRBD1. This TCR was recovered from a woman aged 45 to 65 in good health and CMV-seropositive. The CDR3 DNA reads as TGTGCCAGCAGCCTGACAGGGGGCAGTGGCTACACCTTC. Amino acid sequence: CASSLTGGSGYTF.